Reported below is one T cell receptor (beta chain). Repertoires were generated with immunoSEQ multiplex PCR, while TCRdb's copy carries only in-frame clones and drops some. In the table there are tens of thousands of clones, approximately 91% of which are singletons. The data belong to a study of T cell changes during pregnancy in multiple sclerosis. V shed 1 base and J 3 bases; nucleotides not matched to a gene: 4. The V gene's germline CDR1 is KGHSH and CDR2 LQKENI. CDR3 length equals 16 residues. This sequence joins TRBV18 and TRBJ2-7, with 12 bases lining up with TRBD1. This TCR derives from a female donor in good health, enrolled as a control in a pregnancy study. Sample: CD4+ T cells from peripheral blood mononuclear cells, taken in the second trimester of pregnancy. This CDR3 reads CASSPRGDRGHYEQYF. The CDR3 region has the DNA TGTGCCAGCTCACCACGGGGGGACAGGGGGCACTACGAGCAGTACTTC.